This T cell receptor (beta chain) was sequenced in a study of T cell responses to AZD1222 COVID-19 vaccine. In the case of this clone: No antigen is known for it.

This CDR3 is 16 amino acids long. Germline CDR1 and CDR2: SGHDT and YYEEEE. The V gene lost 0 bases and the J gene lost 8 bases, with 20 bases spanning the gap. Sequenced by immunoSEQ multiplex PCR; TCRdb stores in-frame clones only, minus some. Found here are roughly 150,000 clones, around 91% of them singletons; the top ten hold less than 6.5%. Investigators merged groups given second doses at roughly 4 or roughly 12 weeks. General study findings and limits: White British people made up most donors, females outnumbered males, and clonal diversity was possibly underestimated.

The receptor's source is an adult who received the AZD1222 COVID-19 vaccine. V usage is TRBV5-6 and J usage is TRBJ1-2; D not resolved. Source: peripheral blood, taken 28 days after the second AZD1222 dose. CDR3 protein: CASSLGSAGALRGYTF. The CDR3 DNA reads TGTGCCAGCAGCTTGGGGTCGGCAGGCGCATTAAGAGGCTACACCTTC.